Listed below are T cell receptor beta chains from one sample, sequenced in a study of beta chain features in type 1 diabetes. Clones were sequenced by immunoSEQ multiplex PCR, and TCRdb holds only the in-frame ones, with some missing. The table lists 550,000 to 850,000 clones, under 15% of them singletons. Material for sequencing was naive CD4+ T cells from blood. Every receptor here comes from a man aged 18-30 years with type 1 diabetes. Each CDR3 is given with its conserved first and last residue. Each record gives: D gene, CDR3 length, V gene, J gene, CDR3 protein. A D gene is named only where the DNA matches it firmly.

>-|14|TRBV19|TRBJ1-5
CASSIEGARQPQHF
>-|17|TRBV28|TRBJ2-6
CASSLTPWRAGANVLTF
>TRBD1|14|TRBV7-2|TRBJ2-7
CASSSDVTGREQYF
>-|13|TRBV27|TRBJ1-1
CASRLPGGVEAFF
>TRBD1|16|TRBV5-1|TRBJ2-5
CASSFQSGTDGETQYF
>-|12|TRBV6-6|TRBJ2-5
CASGARQETQYF
>-|15|TRBV19|TRBJ2-3
CASSKPADLTDTQYF
>TRBD2|14|TRBV4-2|TRBJ2-5
CASSQETSGGPADF
>TRBD1|15|TRBV5-1|TRBJ2-5
CASSFGDRGQETQYF
>-|15|TRBV9|TRBJ1-1
CASTLQGNLNTEAFF
>TRBD2|17|TRBV9|TRBJ2-6
CASSPPAGYSGANVLTF
>-|15|TRBV28|TRBJ1-3
CASSLEAPSGNTIYF
>-|13|TRBV12-2|TRBJ1-5
CASRLTSNQPQHF
>TRBD1|18|TRBV18|TRBJ2-1
CASSPQRQGQGAMNEQFF
>-|14|TRBV5-1|TRBJ2-5
CASSRPEGEETQYF
>TRBD2|16|TRBV5-1|TRBJ2-3
CASSLMWDYPTDTQYF
>TRBD1|14|TRBV7-9|TRBJ1-1
CASSLPGGDTEAFF
>-|15|TRBV5-5|TRBJ1-1
CASSPRRTANTEAFF
>-|14|TRBV19|TRBJ1-2
CASSGTSESYGYTF
>TRBD1|16|TRBV2|TRBJ1-5
CASSERGQETNQPQHF
>-|15|TRBV10-3|TRBJ2-3
CAISDGPAGRDTRYF
>TRBD2|17|TRBV9|TRBJ2-2
CASSVTSGGPGTGELFF
>TRBD1|18|TRBV30|TRBJ1-5
CAWSAGDRGSNSNQPQHF
>TRBD1|15|TRBV5-6|TRBJ2-5
CASSLKGTGGRAQYF
>TRBD1|14|TRBV28|TRBJ2-2
CASSFGQGTGELFF
>-|14|TRBV18|TRBJ1-1
CASSTGALNTEAFF
>-|15|TRBV28|TRBJ1-5
CASSFRWAGNEPQHF
>-|15|TRBV5-1|TRBJ2-1
CASSLAGAPRGEQFF
>TRBD1|13|TRBV6-1|TRBJ1-5
CASSRTGWQPQHF
>-|11|TRBV14|TRBJ2-1
CASSQNNEQFF
>-|16|TRBV9|TRBJ2-6
CASSRMVVSGANVLTF
>-|14|TRBV18|TRBJ2-3
CASSPSSGADTQYF
>-|11|TRBV7-6|TRBJ2-2
CASSLPGELFF
>-|12|TRBV6-1|TRBJ1-5
CASRGPTVAQHF
>-|16|TRBV6-5|TRBJ2-6
CASSFLHVSGANVLTF
>-|13|TRBV6-1|TRBJ1-2
CASTPQQGGGYTF
>TRBD1|15|TRBV9|TRBJ2-1
CASSVVGTGTGEQFF
>-|14|TRBV11-1|TRBJ2-3
CGSSFGVVGDTQYF
>-|14|TRBV25-1|TRBJ2-2
CASSETGRAGELFF
>-|14|TRBV28|TRBJ2-1
CASSRSGLYNEQFF